The sequence of this TCR beta chain was determined in a study of blood T cell repertoires in COVID-19 (dated by TCRdb to 2020 to 2022). Some background on the complete study: Samples from collaborators originated in the United States, Italy and Spain and spanned both the acute and convalescent phases of COVID-19. The dataset comprised deeply sampled blood TCRbeta repertoires from subjects exposed to, actively infected with, or recovered from COVID-19. Where available, HLA class I and class II types were obtained from metadata supplied by the sample provider rather than from assay-based typing. A de-identified subject ID, COVID-19 status, age in years and sex were almost always included in the sample metadata. The samples were drawn from the first 160 participants of the ongoing ImmuneRACE study and from 1,254 subjects provided by 6 global collaborators. The prospective study material was composed of cDNA or gDNA derived from T cells, B-cell-depleted T cells, or PBMCs. A freely available public database, intended as a resource for researchers studying the immune response to SARS-CoV-2, is where the repertoires were released.

Findings and caveats that apply to the study as a whole: Clinical and demographic metadata were provided uncurated, with the amount varying by source and participant.

Collaborating institutions collected whole blood in K2EDTA tubes following their own protocols. Collaborator samples were shipped for TCRbeta analysis as frozen whole blood, isolated PBMCs, or DNA extracted from either sample type. The immunoSEQ Assay, a bias-controlled multiplex PCR, was used to amplify TCRbeta CDR3 regions from genomic DNA. In the original analysis: The number of nucleated cells in each sample was estimated by amplification of reference gene primers within the assay. To quantify the absolute abundance of each unique TCRbeta CDR3 rearrangement, sequence reads were collapsed and filtered. For each sample, productive Simpson clonality was calculated as the square root of Simpson's diversity index over productive rearrangements. The source is immuneACCESS, and TCRdb retained only in-frame sequences with V and J called. Part of the clones is not carried over; for the studies checked, unresolved V genes explain less than half of this, and the remainder is unexplained. D and trimming were read from the DNA, whereas the V and J calls and clone size are those reported in that table. In all, the sample holds more than 150,000 clones, and about 77% of those were seen once. In total, the top ten clones hold around 13% of the sample.

The CDR3 measures 14 amino acids from cysteine to phenylalanine. Only the CDR3 region is kept as DNA, spanning 42 bases read in frame from base 1. V and J are trimmed by 6 bases and 5 bases, and the gene matches miss 5 bases of the junction. Reading the germline V gene gives CDR1 SNHLY and CDR2 FYNNEI. With regard to this clone: Its antigen target is currently unknown. Per-nucleotide qualities are absent, and no much larger clonotype sits a single base away.

The sample comprised peripheral blood. Rearrangement joined TRBV2 to TRBJ1-5; 9 junctional bases match TRBD1. This TCR was recovered from a woman aged 80 or older with acute or convalescent COVID-19. The CDR3 in this case is CASRIDRGDQPQHF. The DNA sequence is TGTGCCAGCAGGATTGACAGGGGGGATCAGCCCCAGCATTTT. The CDR3 plus the reference TRBV2 and TRBJ1-5 genes for the other parts give the full variable domain: EPEVTQTPSHQVTQMGQEVILRCVPISNHLYFYWYRQILGQKVEFLVSFYNNEISEKSEIFDDQFSVERPDGSNFTLKIRSTKLEDSAMYFCASRIDRGDQPQHFGDGTRLSIL.